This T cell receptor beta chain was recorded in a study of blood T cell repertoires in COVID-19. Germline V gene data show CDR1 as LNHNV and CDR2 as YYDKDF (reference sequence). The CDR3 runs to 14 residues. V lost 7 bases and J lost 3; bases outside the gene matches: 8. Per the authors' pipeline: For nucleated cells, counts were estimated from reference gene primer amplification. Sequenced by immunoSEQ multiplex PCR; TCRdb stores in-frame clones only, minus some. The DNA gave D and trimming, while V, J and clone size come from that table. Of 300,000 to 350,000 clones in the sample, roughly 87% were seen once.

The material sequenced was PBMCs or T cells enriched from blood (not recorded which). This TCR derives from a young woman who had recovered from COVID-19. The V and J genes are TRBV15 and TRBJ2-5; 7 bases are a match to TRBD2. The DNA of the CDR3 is TGTGCCACCAAGGGAGGGTGGGGGGAAGAGACCCAGTACTTC. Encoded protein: CATKGGWGEETQYF.